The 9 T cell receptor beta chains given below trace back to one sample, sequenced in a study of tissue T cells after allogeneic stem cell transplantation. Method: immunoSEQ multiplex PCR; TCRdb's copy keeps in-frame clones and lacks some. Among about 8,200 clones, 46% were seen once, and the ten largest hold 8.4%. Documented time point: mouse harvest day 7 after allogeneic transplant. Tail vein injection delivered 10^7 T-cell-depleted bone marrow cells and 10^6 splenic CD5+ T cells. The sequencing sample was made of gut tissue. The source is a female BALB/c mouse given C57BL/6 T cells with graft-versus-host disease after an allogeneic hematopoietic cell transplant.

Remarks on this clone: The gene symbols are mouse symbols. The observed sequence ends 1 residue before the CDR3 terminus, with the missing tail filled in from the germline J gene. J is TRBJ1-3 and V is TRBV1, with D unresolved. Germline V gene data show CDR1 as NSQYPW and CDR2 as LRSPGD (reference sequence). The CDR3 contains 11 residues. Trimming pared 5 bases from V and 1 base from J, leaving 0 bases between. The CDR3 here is CTCSSGNTLYF. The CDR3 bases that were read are TGCACCTGCAGTTCTGGAAATACGCTCTAT.

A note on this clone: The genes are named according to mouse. CDR3 bases read: TGTGCCAGCAGTGAAGGACTGGGGGGGTCCTATGAACAGTAC. Translation gives CASSEGLGGSYEQY. The complete CDR3 protein is CASSEGLGGSYEQYF. The rearrangement joins TRBV13-1 to TRBJ2-7, with TRBD2 identical over 12 bases. Read coverage stops 1 residue before the CDR3 terminus; the germline J gene supplies the remainder. Germline V gene sequence: CDR1 NSHNY, CDR2 SYGAGN. V dropped 2 bases and J dropped 1; count of bases not matched to a gene: 1. This CDR3 contains 15 residues.

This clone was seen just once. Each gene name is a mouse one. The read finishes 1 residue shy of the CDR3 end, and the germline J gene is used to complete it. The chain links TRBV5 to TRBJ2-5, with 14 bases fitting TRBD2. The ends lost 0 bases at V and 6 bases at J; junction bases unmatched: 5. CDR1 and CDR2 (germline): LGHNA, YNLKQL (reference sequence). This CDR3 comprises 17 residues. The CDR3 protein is CASSQEGLGGRGDTQYF. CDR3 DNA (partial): TGTGCCAGCAGCCAAGAGGGACTGGGGGGGCGAGGGGACACCCAGTAC.

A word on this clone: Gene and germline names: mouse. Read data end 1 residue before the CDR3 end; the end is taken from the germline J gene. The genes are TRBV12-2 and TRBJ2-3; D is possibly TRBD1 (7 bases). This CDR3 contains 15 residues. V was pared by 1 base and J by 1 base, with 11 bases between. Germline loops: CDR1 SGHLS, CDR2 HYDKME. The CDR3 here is CASSLEGAGAETLYF. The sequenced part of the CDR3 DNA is TGTGCCAGCTCTCTAGAGGGGGCGGGTGCAGAAACGCTGTAT.

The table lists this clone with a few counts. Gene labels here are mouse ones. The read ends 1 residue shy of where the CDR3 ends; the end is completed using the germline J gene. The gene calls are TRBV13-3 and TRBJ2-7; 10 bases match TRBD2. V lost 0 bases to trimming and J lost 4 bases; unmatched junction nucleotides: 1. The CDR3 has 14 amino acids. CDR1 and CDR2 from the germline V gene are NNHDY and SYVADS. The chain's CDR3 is CASSDAGGAYEQYF. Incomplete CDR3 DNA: TGTGCCAGCAGTGATGCTGGGGGGGCGTATGAACAGTAC.

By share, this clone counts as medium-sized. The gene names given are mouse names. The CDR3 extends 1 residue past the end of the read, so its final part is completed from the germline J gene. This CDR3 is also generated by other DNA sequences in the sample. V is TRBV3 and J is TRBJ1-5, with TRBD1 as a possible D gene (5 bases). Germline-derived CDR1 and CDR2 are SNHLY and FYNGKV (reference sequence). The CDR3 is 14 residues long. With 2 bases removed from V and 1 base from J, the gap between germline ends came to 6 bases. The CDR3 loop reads CASSLRGNNQAPLF. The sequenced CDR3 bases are TGTGCCAGCAGCTTACGGGGCAACAACCAGGCTCCGCTT.

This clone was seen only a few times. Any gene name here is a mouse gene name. CDR3 loop: CASSYHWGEDTGQLYF. CDR3 DNA (partial): TGTGCCAGCAGCTACCACTGGGGGGAGGACACCGGGCAGCTCTAC. This sequence joins TRBV4 and TRBJ2-2; TRBD2 matches 9 bases. The CDR3 extends 1 residue past the end of the read, so its final part is completed from the germline J gene. Trimming at V came to 3 bases and at J to 3 bases, leaving 5 bases not matched to a gene. Germline lookup yields CDR1 LGHDT and CDR2 YNNKQL (reference sequence). The CDR3 sequence is 16 residues long.

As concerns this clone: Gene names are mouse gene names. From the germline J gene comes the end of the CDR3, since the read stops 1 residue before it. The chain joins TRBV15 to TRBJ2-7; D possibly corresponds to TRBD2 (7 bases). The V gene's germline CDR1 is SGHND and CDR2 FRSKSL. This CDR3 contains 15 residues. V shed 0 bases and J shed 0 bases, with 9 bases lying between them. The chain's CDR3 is CASSLALGASYEQYF. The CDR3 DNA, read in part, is TGTGCCAGCAGTTTAGCGCTGGGGGCCTCCTATGAACAGTAC.

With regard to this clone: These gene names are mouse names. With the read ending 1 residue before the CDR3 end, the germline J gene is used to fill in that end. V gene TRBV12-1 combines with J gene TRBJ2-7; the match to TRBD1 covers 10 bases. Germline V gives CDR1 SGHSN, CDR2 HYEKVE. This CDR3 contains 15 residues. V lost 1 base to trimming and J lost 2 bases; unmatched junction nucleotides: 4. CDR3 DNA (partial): TGTGCCAGCTCTCTAACCGGGACAGGGGCCTATGAACAGTAC. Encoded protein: CASSLTGTGAYEQY. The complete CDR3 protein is CASSLTGTGAYEQYF.